This T cell receptor (beta chain) was found in a study of regulatory T cells in long-lasting Graves disease. Regarding the study as a whole: Small numbers of samples may have cut accuracy.

This CDR3 contains 21 residues. CDR1 and CDR2 (germline): DFQATT, SNEGSKA (reference sequence). Time point specified: newly diagnosed GD, antithyroid drugs for less than 3 months. RNA extracted from PBMCs served as the sequencing template. CDR3-region Arm-PCR and iRepertoire HTBI primers produced the TCR beta libraries. TCRdb re-analysed the multiplex PCR reads in MiXCR, keeping a single row per CDR3 protein. The table includes approximately 470,000 distinct CDR3 sequences, around 15% detected once. For this clonotype: As yet, its antigen is unknown. The junction departs from the called germline gene at one end, perhaps through a read error.

These data were likewise used in another study, on T cells in Graves' hyperthyroidism and ophthalmopathy. That investigation notes: A first-round RT-PCR of the TCR CDR3 used the HTBI primer set. Using 13 V-J features, a model discriminated ophthalmopathy from stable hyperthyroidism.

The chain employs TRBV20-1 and TRBJ1-5; no definite D call. The sequences come from peripheral blood mononuclear cells (PBMCs), collected at new diagnosis, from a patient treated with antithyroid drugs. The receptor was isolated from a middle-aged man with Graves disease. The CDR3 protein is CSARVQDGGLGRSHSNLPQHF. DNA for the CDR3: TGCAGTGCTAGAGTTCAGGACGGAGGTTTAGGTCGATCCCATAGCAATCTGCCCCAGCATTTT.